This T cell receptor beta chain was captured by sequencing in a study of blood T cell repertoires in COVID-19. At the level of the study: COVID-19 samples from acute and convalescent phases originated in the United States, Italy and Spain. PBMCs, B-cell-depleted T cells, or T cells provided the cDNA or gDNA that made up the material.

This CDR3 spans 11 amino acids. The V end was cut by 4 bases, the J end by 7 bases, with 7 bases between. Germline CDR1 is KGHSH and CDR2 is LQKENI. As handled by the study authors: Scientists estimated how many nucleated cells there were by amplifying reference gene primers. Clones were sequenced by immunoSEQ multiplex PCR, and TCRdb holds only the in-frame ones, with some missing. V, J and clone size are those of that table, while D and trimming were read from the DNA. The table records 70,000 to 85,000 clones, roughly 82% of them present only once. The sequenced sample consisted of peripheral blood. The clonotype comes from a man older than 75 with acute or convalescent COVID-19. This chain links TRBV18 with TRBJ1-1; D is uncertain. The CDR3, as DNA: TGTGCCAGCTCACGAACCTATGAAGCTTTCTTT. It encodes CASSRTYEAFF.